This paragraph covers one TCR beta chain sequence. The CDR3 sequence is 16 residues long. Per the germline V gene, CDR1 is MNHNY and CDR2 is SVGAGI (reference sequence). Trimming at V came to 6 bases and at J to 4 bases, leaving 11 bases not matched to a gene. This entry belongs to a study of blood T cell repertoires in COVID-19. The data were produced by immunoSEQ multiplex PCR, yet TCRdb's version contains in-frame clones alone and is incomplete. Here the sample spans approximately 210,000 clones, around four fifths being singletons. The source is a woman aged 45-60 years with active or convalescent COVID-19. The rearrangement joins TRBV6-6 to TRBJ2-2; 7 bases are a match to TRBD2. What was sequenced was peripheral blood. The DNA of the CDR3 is TGTGCCAGCAGCCCGGGAGCGGGGCTGGGCACCGGGGAGCTGTTTTTT. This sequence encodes CASSPGAGLGTGELFF.